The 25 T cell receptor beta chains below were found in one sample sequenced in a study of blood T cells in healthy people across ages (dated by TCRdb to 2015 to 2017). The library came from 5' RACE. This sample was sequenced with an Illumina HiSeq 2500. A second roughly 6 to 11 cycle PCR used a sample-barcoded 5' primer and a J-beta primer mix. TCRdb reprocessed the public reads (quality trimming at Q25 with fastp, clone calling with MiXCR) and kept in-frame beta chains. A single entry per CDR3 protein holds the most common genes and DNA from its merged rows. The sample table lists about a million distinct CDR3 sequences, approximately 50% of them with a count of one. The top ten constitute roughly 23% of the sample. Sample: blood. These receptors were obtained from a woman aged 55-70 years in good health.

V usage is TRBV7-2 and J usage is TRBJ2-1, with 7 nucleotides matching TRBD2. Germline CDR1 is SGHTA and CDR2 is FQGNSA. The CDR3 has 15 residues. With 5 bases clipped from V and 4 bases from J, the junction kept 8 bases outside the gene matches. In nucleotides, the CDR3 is TGTGCCAGCAGCAAGAGCGGGATTATATACAATGAGCAGTTCTTC. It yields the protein CASSKSGIIYNEQFF.

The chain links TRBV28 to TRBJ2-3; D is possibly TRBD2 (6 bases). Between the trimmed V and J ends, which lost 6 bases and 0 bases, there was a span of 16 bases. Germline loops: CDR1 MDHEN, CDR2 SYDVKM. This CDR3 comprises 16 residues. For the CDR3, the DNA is TGTGCCAGCAGAAAGTCCGGGACTCGAAGCACAGATACGCAGTATTTT. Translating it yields CASRKSGTRSTDTQYF.

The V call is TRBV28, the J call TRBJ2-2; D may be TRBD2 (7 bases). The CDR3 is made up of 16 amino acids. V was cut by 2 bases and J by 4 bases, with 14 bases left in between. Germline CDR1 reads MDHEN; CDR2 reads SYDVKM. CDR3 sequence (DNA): TGTGCCAGCAGTTTAAGTCGGGGGGCGGGCACCGGGGAGCTGTTTTTT. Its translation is CASSLSRGAGTGELFF.

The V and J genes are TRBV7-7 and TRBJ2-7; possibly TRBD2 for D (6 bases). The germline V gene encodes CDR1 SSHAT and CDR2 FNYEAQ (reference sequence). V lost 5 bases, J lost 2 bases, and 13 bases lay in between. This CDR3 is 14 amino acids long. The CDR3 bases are TGTGCCAGCAGCCGGAGGGCGGGACCCTACGAGCAGTACTTC. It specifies CASSRRAGPYEQYF.

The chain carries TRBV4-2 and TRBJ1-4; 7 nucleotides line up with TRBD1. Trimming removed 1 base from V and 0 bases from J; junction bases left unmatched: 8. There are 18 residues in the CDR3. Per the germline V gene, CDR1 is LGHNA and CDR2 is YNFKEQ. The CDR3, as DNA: TGTGCCAGCAGCCAAGGACCGGGACAGCTTGCAACTAATGAAAAACTGTTTTTT. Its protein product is CASSQGPGQLATNEKLFF.

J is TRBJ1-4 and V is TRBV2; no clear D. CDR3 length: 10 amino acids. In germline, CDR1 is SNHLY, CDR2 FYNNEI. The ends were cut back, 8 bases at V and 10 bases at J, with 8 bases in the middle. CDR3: CASFLRKLFF. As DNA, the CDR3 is TGTGCCAGCTTTTTAAGAAAACTGTTTTTT.

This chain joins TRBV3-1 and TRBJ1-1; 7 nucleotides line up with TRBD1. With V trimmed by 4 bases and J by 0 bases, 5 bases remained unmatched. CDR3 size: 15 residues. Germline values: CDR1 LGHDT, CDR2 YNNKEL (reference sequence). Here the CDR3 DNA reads TGTGCCAGCAGCCGACGGGGACAGCTGAACACTGAAGCTTTCTTT. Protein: CASSRRGQLNTEAFF.

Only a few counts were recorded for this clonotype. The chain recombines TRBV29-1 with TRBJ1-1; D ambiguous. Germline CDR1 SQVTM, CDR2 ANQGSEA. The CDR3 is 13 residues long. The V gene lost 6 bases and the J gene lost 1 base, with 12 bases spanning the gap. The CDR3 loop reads CSVTGFRNTEAFF. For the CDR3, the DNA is TGCAGCGTGACCGGGTTTAGGAACACTGAAGCTTTCTTT.

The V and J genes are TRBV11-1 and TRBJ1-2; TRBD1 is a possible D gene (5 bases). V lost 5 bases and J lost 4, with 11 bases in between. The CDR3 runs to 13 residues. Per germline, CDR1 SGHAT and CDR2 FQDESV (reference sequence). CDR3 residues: CASSPGLRYGYTF. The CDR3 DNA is TGTGCCAGCAGCCCGGGACTGCGCTATGGCTACACCTTC.

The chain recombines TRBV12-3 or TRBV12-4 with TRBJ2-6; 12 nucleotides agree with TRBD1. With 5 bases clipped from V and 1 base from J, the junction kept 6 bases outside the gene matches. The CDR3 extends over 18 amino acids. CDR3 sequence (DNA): TGTGCCAGCAGTCTTCGGGACAGGGGGCGGTCTGGGGCCAACGTCCTGACTTTC. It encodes CASSLRDRGRSGANVLTF.

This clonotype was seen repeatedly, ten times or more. CDR3 loop: CASSKSRRGTQYF. CDR3 nucleotides: TGTGCCAGCAGCAAATCCAGGAGAGGGACCCAGTACTTC. The rearrangement joins TRBV21-1 to TRBJ2-5. TRBV21-1 represents a pseudogene. The CDR3 consists of 13 residues.

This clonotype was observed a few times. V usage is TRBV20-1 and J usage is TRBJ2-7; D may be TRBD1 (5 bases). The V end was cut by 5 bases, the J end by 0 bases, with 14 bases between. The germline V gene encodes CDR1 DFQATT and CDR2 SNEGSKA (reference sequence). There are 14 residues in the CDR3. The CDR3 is CSALVFDSSYEQYF. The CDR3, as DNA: TGCAGTGCTCTTGTTTTCGACAGCTCCTACGAGCAGTACTTC.

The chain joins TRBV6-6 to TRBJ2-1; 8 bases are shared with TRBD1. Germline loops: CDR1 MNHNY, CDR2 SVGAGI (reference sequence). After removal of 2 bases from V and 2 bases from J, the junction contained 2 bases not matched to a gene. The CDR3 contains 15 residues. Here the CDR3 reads CASSYTDRAYNEQFF. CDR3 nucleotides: TGTGCCAGCAGTTACACGGACAGGGCCTACAATGAGCAGTTCTTC.

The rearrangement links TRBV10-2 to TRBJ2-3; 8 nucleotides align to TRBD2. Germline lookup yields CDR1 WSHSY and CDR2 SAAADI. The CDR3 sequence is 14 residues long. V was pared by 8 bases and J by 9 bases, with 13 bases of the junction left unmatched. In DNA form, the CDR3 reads TGCGCCAGCGGTCTAGCGGGCCTCTGGGGGACGCAGTATTTT. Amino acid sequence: CASGLAGLWGTQYF.

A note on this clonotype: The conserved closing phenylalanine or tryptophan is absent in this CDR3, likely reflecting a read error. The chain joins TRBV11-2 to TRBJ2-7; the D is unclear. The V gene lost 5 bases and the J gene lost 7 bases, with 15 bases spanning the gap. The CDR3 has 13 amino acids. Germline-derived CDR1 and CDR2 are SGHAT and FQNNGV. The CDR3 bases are TGTGCCAGCAGCCTCCAGATGGGTTGGGAGCAGTACTTG. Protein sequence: CASSLQMGWEQYL.

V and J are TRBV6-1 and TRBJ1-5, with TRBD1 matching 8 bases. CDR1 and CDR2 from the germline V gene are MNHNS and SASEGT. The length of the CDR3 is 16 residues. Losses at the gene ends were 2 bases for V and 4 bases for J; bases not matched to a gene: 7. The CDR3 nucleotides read TGTGCCAGCAGTGAAAGGAACAGGGGGGTAAATCAGCCCCAGCATTTT. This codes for CASSERNRGVNQPQHF.

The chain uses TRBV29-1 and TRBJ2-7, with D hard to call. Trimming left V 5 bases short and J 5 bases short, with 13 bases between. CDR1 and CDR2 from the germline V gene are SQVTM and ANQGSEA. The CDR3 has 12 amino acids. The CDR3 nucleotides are TGCAGCGTTCTGGAGACGAGACACGAGCAGTACTTC. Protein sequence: CSVLETRHEQYF.

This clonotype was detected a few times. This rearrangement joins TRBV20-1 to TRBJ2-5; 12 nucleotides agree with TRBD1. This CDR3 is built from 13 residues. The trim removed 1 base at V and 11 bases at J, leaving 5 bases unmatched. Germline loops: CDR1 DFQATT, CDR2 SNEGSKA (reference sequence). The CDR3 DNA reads TGCAGTGCTAGAGGGGACAGGGGGCGTGAGCAGTACTTC. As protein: CSARGDRGREQYF.

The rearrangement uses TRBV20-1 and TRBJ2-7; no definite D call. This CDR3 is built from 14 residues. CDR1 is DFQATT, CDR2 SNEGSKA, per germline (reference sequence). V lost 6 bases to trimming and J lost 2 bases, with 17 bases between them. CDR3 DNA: TGCAGTGCCATAGGAGCCCCCCGGCCCTACGAGCAGTACTTC. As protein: CSAIGAPRPYEQYF.

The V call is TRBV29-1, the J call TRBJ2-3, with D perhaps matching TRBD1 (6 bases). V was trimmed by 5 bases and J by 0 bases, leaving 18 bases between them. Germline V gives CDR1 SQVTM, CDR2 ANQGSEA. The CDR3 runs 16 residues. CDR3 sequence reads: CSVTGSGTLSTDTQYF. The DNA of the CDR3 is TGCAGCGTTACGGGTTCCGGGACACTTAGCACAGATACGCAGTATTTT.

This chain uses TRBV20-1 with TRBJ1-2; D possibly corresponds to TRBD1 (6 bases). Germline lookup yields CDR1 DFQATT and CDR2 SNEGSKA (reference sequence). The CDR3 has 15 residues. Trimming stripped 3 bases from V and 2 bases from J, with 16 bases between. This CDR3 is CSARKSRGSNYGYTF. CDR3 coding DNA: TGCAGTGCTAGGAAAAGCAGGGGATCGAACTATGGCTACACCTTC.

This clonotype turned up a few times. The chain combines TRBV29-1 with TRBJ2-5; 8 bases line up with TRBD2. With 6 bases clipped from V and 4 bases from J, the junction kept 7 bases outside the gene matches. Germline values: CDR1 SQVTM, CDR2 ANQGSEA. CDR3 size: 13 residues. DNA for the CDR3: TGCAGCGTGGCCGGGCTAGCGGGAGAGACCCAGTACTTC. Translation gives CSVAGLAGETQYF.

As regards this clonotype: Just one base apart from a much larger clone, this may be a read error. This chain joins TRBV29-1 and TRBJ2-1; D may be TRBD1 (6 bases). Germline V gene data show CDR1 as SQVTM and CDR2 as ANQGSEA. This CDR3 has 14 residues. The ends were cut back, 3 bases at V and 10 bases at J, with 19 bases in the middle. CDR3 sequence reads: CSVEKQGKLYEQFF. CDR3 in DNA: TGCAGCGTTGAGAAACAGGGAAAGTTGTACGAGCAGTTCTTC.

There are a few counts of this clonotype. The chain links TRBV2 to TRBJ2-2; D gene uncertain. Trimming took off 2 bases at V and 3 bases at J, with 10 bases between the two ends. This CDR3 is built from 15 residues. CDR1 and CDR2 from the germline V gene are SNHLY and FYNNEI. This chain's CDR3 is CASSETAGYTGELFF. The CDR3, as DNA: TGTGCCAGCAGTGAAACGGCAGGCTACACCGGGGAGCTGTTTTTT.

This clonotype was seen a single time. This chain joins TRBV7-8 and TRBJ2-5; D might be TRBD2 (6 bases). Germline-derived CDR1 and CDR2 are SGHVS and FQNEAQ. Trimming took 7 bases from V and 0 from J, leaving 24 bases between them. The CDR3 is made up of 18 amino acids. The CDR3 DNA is TGTGCCAGCACCTCCAACCGCGGCGGGGCACGGTACCAAGAGACCCAGTACTTC. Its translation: CASTSNRGGARYQETQYF.